This TCR beta chain was recovered during a study of blood T cell repertoires in COVID-19. Study background: Samples came from the United States, Italy and Spain, spanning acute and convalescent COVID-19. In each case, the material was cDNA or gDNA derived from T cells, B-cell-depleted T cells, or PBMCs.

J gave up 3 bases and V 7 bases, and 5 bases lay outside the gene matches. The CDR3 length is 14 residues. Germline CDR1 is SNHLY and CDR2 is FYNNEI. Authors' analysis steps: Reference gene primer amplification gave estimated nucleated cell counts. Libraries were prepared by immunoSEQ multiplex PCR; TCRdb keeps only in-frame clonotypes and omits some of them. For V, J and clone size, that table is used; D and trimming come from the DNA. Of roughly 49,000 clones listed, 89% are singletons. The gene calls are TRBV2 and TRBJ1-5; 8 nucleotides line up with TRBD1. The specimen was peripheral blood. The TCR comes from a man in his fifties or sixties with active COVID-19. In DNA, the CDR3 is TGTGCCAGCACCCGACAGGGGCTCAATCAGCCCCAGCATTTT. This translates into CASTRQGLNQPQHF.